One sample yielded the 23 T cell receptor beta chains listed below, sequenced in a study of radiation and T cells in renal cell carcinoma (dated by TCRdb to 2018 to 2020). Read against the paper, the sample's time point label means: blood 4 weeks post-SBRT, at nephrectomy. According to the study, the label for this sample's treatment or condition signals: 15 Gy SBRT to primary tumor, nephrectomy 4 weeks later. The library was produced with the immunoSEQ multiplex PCR assay. TCRdb holds this immuneACCESS table with in-frame rearrangements only. Some clones are missing; in checked studies, unresolved V genes explain under half, and the rest has no known cause. This sample holds around 100,000 clones; around 80% were observed only once. The leading ten clones occupy around 7.9% of the sample. The source was blood, collected from a patient whose treatment included radiotherapy and nephrectomy. The receptors shown here come from a man in his 60s with renal cell carcinoma.

This chain uses TRBV6-6 with TRBJ2-1; possibly TRBD1 or TRBD2 for D (5 bases each). The CDR3 covers 12 residues. Trimming took off 7 bases at V and 7 bases at J, with 11 bases between the two ends. Per germline, CDR1 MNHNY and CDR2 SVGAGI (reference sequence). Written as DNA, the CDR3 is TGTGCCAGCACCCGAGGGGAGAATGAGCAGTTCTTC. This encodes CASTRGENEQFF.

The chain links TRBV6-1 to TRBJ2-7; D is perhaps TRBD1 (6 bases). CDR1 and CDR2 (germline): MNHNS, SASEGT. This CDR3 is 12 amino acids long. V lost 6 bases to trimming and J lost 10 bases, with 16 bases between them. The CDR3 region is CASSQGNREQYF. DNA for the CDR3: TGTGCCAGCAGCCAAGGCAACAGGGAACAGTACTTC.

This clone was seen only a few times. This chain uses TRBV29-1 with TRBJ1-1; 8 bases line up with TRBD1. Trimming cost V 1 base and J 12 bases; bases outside gene matches: 7. This CDR3 region has 12 residues. The germline CDR1 and CDR2 sequences are SQVTM and ANQGSEA. The CDR3 region has the DNA TGCAGCGTTGAAGCGGCAGGGGGCAAGACTTTCTTT. Translating it yields CSVEAAGGKTFF.

The chain carries TRBV5-4 and TRBJ2-3, with TRBD1 matching 7 bases. Germline V gives CDR1 SGHNT, CDR2 YYREEE (reference sequence). CDR3 size: 16 residues. V shed 3 bases and J 0 bases; nucleotides not matched to a gene: 7. The CDR3 loop is CASSWGWDRSTDTQYF. CDR3 nucleotide sequence: TGTGCCAGCAGCTGGGGGTGGGACAGAAGCACAGATACGCAGTATTTT.

The J gene is TRBJ2-1, the V gene TRBV11-2; the D is unclear. Trimming took 4 bases from V and 2 from J, leaving 15 bases between them. Germline CDR1 reads SGHAT; CDR2 reads FQNNGV. This CDR3 has 16 amino acids. The CDR3 loop is CASSSPQVEAYNEQFF. The CDR3 DNA is TGTGCCAGCAGCTCGCCCCAGGTCGAAGCCTACAATGAGCAGTTCTTC.

For the CDR3, the DNA is TGTGCCAGCAGGGGTGGGTTCTACGAGCAGTACTTC. It is translated as CASRGGFYEQYF. V is TRBV6-6 and J is TRBJ2-7, with no clear D. The CDR3 sequence is 12 residues long. V was trimmed by 6 bases and J by 3 bases, leaving 9 bases between them. CDR1 is MNHNY and CDR2 is SVGAGI in the germline V gene (reference sequence).

This sequence joins TRBV29-1 and TRBJ2-1; D is ambiguous. The V and J ends lost 6 bases and 5 bases respectively, with 5 bases between them. The CDR3 is made up of 10 amino acids. CDR1 SQVTM and CDR2 ANQGSEA come from the germline V gene. The CDR3 DNA follows: TGCAGCGTGAGTGACAATGAGCAGTTCTTC. The encoded protein is CSVSDNEQFF.

The chain employs TRBV7-3 and TRBJ2-2, with unresolved D. Trimming removed 5 bases from V and 4 bases from J, with 8 bases in between. Germline loops: CDR1 SGHTA, CDR2 FQGTGA. The CDR3 has 13 residues. The CDR3 bases are TGTGCCAGCAGCCAACGTGGCACCGGGGAGCTGTTTTTT. Protein sequence: CASSQRGTGELFF.

This clone was seen only a few times. The V call is TRBV7-2, the J call TRBJ2-7, with a possible D match to TRBD2 (5 bases). Germline V gives CDR1 SGHTA, CDR2 FQGNSA. This CDR3 spans 14 amino acids. The V gene lost 5 bases and the J gene lost 2 bases, with 13 bases spanning the gap. DNA for the CDR3: TGTGCCAGCAGCGAAGACCCCGGGACCTACGAGCAGTACTTC. Its protein is CASSEDPGTYEQYF. Combining the CDR3 with reference TRBV7-2 and TRBJ2-7 gives the whole variable domain GAGVSQSPSNKVTEKGKDVELRCDPISGHTALYWYRQSLGQGLEFLIYFQGNSAPDKSGLPSDRFSAERTGGSVSTLTIQRTQQEDSAVYLCASSEDPGTYEQYFGPGTRLTVT.

The chain uses TRBV29-1 and TRBJ2-5, with D perhaps matching TRBD1 (5 bases). Trimming left V 4 bases short and J 5 bases short, with 11 bases between. Germline V gives CDR1 SQVTM, CDR2 ANQGSEA. The CDR3 length is 12 residues. In nucleotides, the CDR3 is TGCAGCGTTGTTGACCCAGGGGAGACCCAGTACTTC. Encoded protein: CSVVDPGETQYF.

This chain links TRBV6-5 with TRBJ1-3; D is unclear. Germline V lookup: CDR1 MNHEY, CDR2 SVGAGI. The V gene lost 6 bases and the J gene lost 0 bases, with 12 bases spanning the gap. CDR3 size: 15 residues. The CDR3: CASRPDWVSGNTIYF. CDR3 coding DNA: TGTGCCAGCAGGCCGGACTGGGTCTCTGGAAACACCATATATTTT.

V gene TRBV5-1 combines with J gene TRBJ1-6; unclear D gene. The CDR3 has 12 amino acids. Germline CDR1 and CDR2: SGHRS and YFSETQ. The V gene lost 2 bases and the J gene lost 6 bases, with 3 bases spanning the gap. The CDR3: CASSLPNSPLHF. The CDR3 DNA is TGCGCCAGCAGCTTACCTAATTCACCCCTCCACTTT. The entire variable domain, with the rest obtained from reference TRBV5-1 and TRBJ1-6, is as follows: KAGVTQTPRYLIKTRGQQVTLSCSPISGHRSVSWYQQTPGQGLQFLFEYFSETQRNKGNFPGRFSGRQFSNSRSEMNVSTLELGDSALYLCASSLPNSPLHFGNGTRLTVT.

The chain employs TRBV6-6 and TRBJ2-5; TRBD1 aligns across 9 bases. This CDR3 contains 15 residues. CDR1 and CDR2 (germline): MNHNY, SVGAGI (reference sequence). V dropped 8 bases and J dropped 5; count of bases not matched to a gene: 12. The DNA for the CDR3 is TGTGCCAGCGGCATACAGGGGGCCGGGGGGGAGACCCAGTACTTC. This encodes CASGIQGAGGETQYF.

For the CDR3, the DNA is TGTGCCAGTCTACCCAGTCCCGGGACAGGGAATCTGGCCCAGCATTTT. This encodes CASLPSPGTGNLAQHF. This chain joins TRBV19 and TRBJ1-5, with 9 bases lining up with TRBD1. Germline CDR1 LNHDA, CDR2 SQIVND (reference sequence). CDR3 length: 16 amino acids. The V gene end was trimmed by 8 bases and the J gene end by 11 bases; junction bases not matched to a gene: 19.

Only a few counts were recorded for this clone. The V gene is TRBV28, the J gene TRBJ2-1; D gene uncertain. The CDR3 totals 13 residues. The germline V gene has CDR1 MDHEN and CDR2 SYDVKM. V lost 6 bases and J lost 9, with 15 bases in between. The CDR3 region is CASSSRFSSEQFF. The DNA of the CDR3 is TGTGCCAGCAGCTCACGATTCTCAAGTGAGCAGTTCTTC.

The V call is TRBV7-8, the J call TRBJ2-5; no reliable D call. V was trimmed by 0 bases and J by 5 bases, leaving 10 bases between them. CDR1 and CDR2 (germline): SGHVS, FQNEAQ. This CDR3 region has 14 residues. The CDR3 loop is CASSLALGRETQYF. DNA for the CDR3: TGTGCCAGCAGCTTAGCGCTTGGGCGGGAGACCCAGTACTTC.

The chain employs TRBV29-1 and TRBJ1-1; D is unclear. V was cut by 7 bases and J by 4 bases, with 13 bases left in between. The CDR3 sequence is 12 residues long. The V gene's germline CDR1 is SQVTM and CDR2 ANQGSEA. The CDR3 DNA is TGCAGCGCCGTCGAAAGCCCCACTGAAGCTTTCTTT. Residues: CSAVESPTEAFF.

Only a few counts were recorded for this clone. The V call is TRBV4-3, the J call TRBJ2-1, with 12 nucleotides matching TRBD2. CDR1 is LGHNA, CDR2 YSLEER, per germline. The CDR3 has 19 residues. The V and J ends lost 3 bases and 10 bases, in that order; junction bases with no gene match: 19. The CDR3 reads CASSHAHRGPSGRAREQFF. In nucleotides, the CDR3 is TGCGCCAGCAGCCACGCCCACCGGGGACCTAGCGGGAGGGCCCGGGAGCAGTTCTTC.

This chain links TRBV7-9 with TRBJ1-6; D not certain. CDR3 length: 16 residues. Germline V CDR1 and CDR2: SEHNR, FQNEAQ (reference sequence). V lost 2 bases to trimming and J lost 5 bases, with 13 bases between them. CDR3: CASSLSSTRNNSPLHF. The CDR3 DNA is TGTGCCAGCAGCTTATCCTCGACAAGGAATAATTCACCCCTCCACTTT.

In DNA form, the CDR3 reads TGCGCCAGCAGTGAGTGGGGACAGCTACAAGAGACCCAGTACTTC. Protein sequence: CASSEWGQLQETQYF. The genes are TRBV10-2 and TRBJ2-5; 7 bases map to TRBD1. Losses at the gene ends were 1 base for V and 2 bases for J; bases not matched to a gene: 4. Looked up from germline, CDR1 is WSHSY and CDR2 is SAAADI. This CDR3 spans 15 amino acids.

This chain uses TRBV21-1 with TRBJ2-4. TRBV21-1 is a known pseudogene. This CDR3 has 15 amino acids. The CDR3 here is CASSIGGTAKNIQYF. CDR3 nucleotides: TGTGCCAGCAGCATCGGGGGCACGGCCAAAAACATTCAGTACTTC.

This clone has only a few counts. The chain is built from TRBV7-2 and TRBJ2-1, with 7 bases fitting TRBD2. This CDR3 is 18 amino acids long. V was pared by 0 bases and J by 6 bases, with 14 bases of the junction left unmatched. In germline, CDR1 is SGHTA, CDR2 FQGNSA. The CDR3 nucleotides read TGTGCCAGCAGCTTAGCGGTCCAGCGGGACCCGAGTCTCAATGAGCAGTTCTTC. As protein: CASSLAVQRDPSLNEQFF.

The rearrangement joins TRBV5-1 to TRBJ2-2; TRBD2 matches at 7 bases. Looked up from germline, CDR1 is SGHRS and CDR2 is YFSETQ. The CDR3 covers 15 residues. Losses at the gene ends were 4 bases for V and 0 bases for J; bases not matched to a gene: 3. The CDR3 region has the DNA TGCGCCAGCAGCCGACTAGCCCCGAACACCGGGGAGCTGTTTTTT. This translates into CASSRLAPNTGELFF.